This TCR beta chain was sequenced in a study of cytomegalovirus exposure and HLA in healthy donors. Whole-study context: Of all 400 or so donors who were genotyped, 80% to 85% belonged to the Caucasian-associated ancestry cluster.

This PCR relied on a set of 60 Vbeta primers and 13 Jbeta primers. The repertoire was sequenced with immunoSEQ multiplex PCR; TCRdb's copy has only in-frame clones and lacks some. The sample holds roughly 200,000 clones; around 77% are singletons and the top ten take just under 3%. The CDR3 consists of 14 residues. Germline V CDR1 and CDR2: KGHSH, LQKENI. Trimming pared 3 bases from V and 6 bases from J, leaving 14 bases between. This chain joins TRBV18 and TRBJ1-1; weak D call: TRBD1 (5 bases). Sequenced material: PBMCs. The sequence came from a woman aged 25 to 39 in good health and CMV-seronegative. The CDR3 is CASSPTTAFSEAFF. In nucleotides, the CDR3 is TGTGCCAGCTCACCCACGACAGCTTTCTCTGAAGCTTTCTTT.